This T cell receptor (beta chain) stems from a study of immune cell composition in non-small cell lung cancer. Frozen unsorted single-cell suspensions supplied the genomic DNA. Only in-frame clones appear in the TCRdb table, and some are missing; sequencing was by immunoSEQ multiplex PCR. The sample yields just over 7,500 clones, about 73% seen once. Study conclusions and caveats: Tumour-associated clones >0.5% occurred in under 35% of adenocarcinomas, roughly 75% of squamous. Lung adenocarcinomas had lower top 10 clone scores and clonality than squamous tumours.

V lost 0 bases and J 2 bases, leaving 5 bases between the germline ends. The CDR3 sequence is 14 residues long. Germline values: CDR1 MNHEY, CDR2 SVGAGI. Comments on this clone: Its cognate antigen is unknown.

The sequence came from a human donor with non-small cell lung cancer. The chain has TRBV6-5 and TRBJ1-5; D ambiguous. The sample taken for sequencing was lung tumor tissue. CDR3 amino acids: CASSYSGGNQPQHF. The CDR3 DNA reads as TGTGCCAGCAGTTACTCGGGAGGCAATCAGCCCCAGCATTTT.